This record covers a single T cell receptor (beta chain). Its antigen is not identified. The data originate from a study of CD8+CD57+ T cells in acquired aplastic anemia. The overall study: Sorting CD4+ and CD8+ cells gave DNA averaging about 2.9 ug. Regarding the study as a whole: Researchers report that around 30 CD8+ CDR3 sequences appeared in both patients and controls.

Genomic DNA, the template, was used for profiling of the TCR beta VDJ and CDR3. In TCRdb, the reads were re-called with MiXCR into one record per CDR3 protein. The data show just over 450,000 distinct CDR3 sequences, around a third seen once. Looked up from germline, CDR1 is ENHRY and CDR2 is SYGVKD. This CDR3 is 15 amino acids long. The trim removed 10 bases at V and 3 bases at J, leaving 11 bases unmatched. Sequencing was done on patients that had shown CD8+CD57+ cell expansion by flow cytometry. Every patient had severe acquired aplastic anemia. All patients were therapy-naive when blood was sampled.

Sequencing used sorted CD4+, CD8+, or CD8+CD57+ T cells (not recorded which) from PBMCs. The receptor's source is a human donor with aplastic anemia. The chain carries TRBV10-3 and TRBJ2-3, with 9 nucleotides matching TRBD1. This chain's CDR3 is CATKPDRGLTDTQYF. The CDR3 DNA sequence: TGTGCCACCAAGCCGGACAGGGGTTTGACAGATACGCAGTATTTT.